What follows are 16 T cell receptor beta chains derived from one specimen sequenced in a study of siplizumab effects on memory and regulatory T cells. Produced via immunoSEQ multiplex PCR; TCRdb's table is partial and in-frame only. The table has around 77,000 clones, roughly nine tenths seen once. Source material: CD8+ T cells sorted from blood. These receptors came from a human donor in good health.

The V gene is TRBV9, the J gene TRBJ1-1; 7 bases agree with TRBD1. Germline CDR1 and CDR2: SGDLS and YYNGEE. The CDR3 runs 15 residues. J lost 3 bases, V lost 7 bases, and 12 bases had no gene match. The CDR3 DNA is TGTGCCAGCGGACACAGGGGTAACTATCACACTGAAGCTTTCTTT. It is translated as CASGHRGNYHTEAFF.

The gene calls are TRBV27 and TRBJ2-1, with 9 bases fitting TRBD2. Trimming cost V 0 bases and J 5 bases; bases outside gene matches: 5. This CDR3 has 16 residues. CDR1 and CDR2 from the germline V gene are MNHEY and SMNVEV (reference sequence). The CDR3 sequence: CASSLSGGGANNEQFF. DNA for the CDR3: TGTGCCAGCAGTTTATCGGGCGGGGGGGCAAACAATGAGCAGTTCTTC.

This CDR3 reads CASSEGTGWVETEAFF. The CDR3 coding sequence is TGTGCCAGCAGCGAGGGGACAGGGTGGGTGGAGACTGAAGCTTTCTTT. The chain carries TRBV5-6 and TRBJ1-1; 9 bases line up with TRBD1. This CDR3 spans 16 amino acids. From germline, CDR1 is SGHDT and CDR2 YYEEEE. Trimming took 4 bases from V and 5 from J; bases not matched to a gene: 12.

This chain connects TRBV19 to TRBJ2-1; D possibly corresponds to TRBD2 (6 bases). The CDR3 totals 15 residues. CDR1 LNHDA and CDR2 SQIVND come from the germline V gene (reference sequence). Between the trimmed V and J ends, which lost 6 bases and 1 base, there was a span of 13 bases. The CDR3 sequence: CASSLTGTSYNEQFF. CDR3 DNA: TGTGCCAGTAGCCTGACGGGGACTTCCTACAATGAGCAGTTCTTC.

This chain joins TRBV19 and TRBJ2-7; 9 bases agree with TRBD1. Germline V gene sequence: CDR1 LNHDA, CDR2 SQIVND (reference sequence). The CDR3 totals 13 residues. V lost 7 bases and J lost 5; bases outside the gene matches: 6. CDR3 sequence (DNA): TGTGCCAGTACCAACAGGGGGCTCGACGAGCAGTACTTC. It encodes CASTNRGLDEQYF.

This chain links TRBV7-9 with TRBJ2-7, with D maybe TRBD1 (5 bases). CDR3 length: 13 amino acids. CDR1 and CDR2 from the germline V gene are SEHNR and FQNEAQ (reference sequence). Trimming took 5 bases from V and 7 from J, leaving 15 bases between them. CDR3 sequence (DNA): TGTGCCAGCAGCAAGGGGATCGCAGGGGAGCAGTACTTC. Residues: CASSKGIAGEQYF.

The chain employs TRBV27 and TRBJ2-1; no clear D gene. V lost 3 bases, J lost 8 bases, and 17 bases lay in between. From germline, CDR1 is MNHEY and CDR2 SMNVEV (reference sequence). This CDR3 comprises 15 residues. The CDR3, as DNA: TGTGCCAGCAGTTTCTCCATAAGCCCCTGGGATGAGCAGTTCTTC. Translating it yields CASSFSISPWDEQFF.

DNA for the CDR3: TGTGCCAGCAGCTTAGGGGGGGGCCGGGATGGCTACACCTTC. Translating gives CASSLGGGRDGYTF. This chain connects TRBV7-8 to TRBJ1-2; tentatively, D is TRBD1 (6 bases). There are 14 residues in the CDR3. Trimming took off 1 base at V and 6 bases at J, with 12 bases between the two ends. CDR1 is SGHVS, CDR2 FQNEAQ, per germline.

The chain employs TRBV6-1 and TRBJ2-1, with 7 bases aligning to TRBD2. The V gene end was trimmed by 1 base and the J gene end by 3 bases; junction bases not matched to a gene: 3. The CDR3 is 15 amino acids. Germline values: CDR1 MNHNS, CDR2 SASEGT. In DNA, the CDR3 is TGTGCCAGCAGTGAAGGTCGGGGGGACTACAATGAGCAGTTCTTC. Residues: CASSEGRGDYNEQFF.

The table lists this clone with a count of one. This chain links TRBV6-5 with TRBJ1-2; 9 positions match TRBD1. This CDR3 comprises 16 residues. The V gene end was trimmed by 2 bases and the J gene end by 4 bases; junction bases not matched to a gene: 8. Germline-derived CDR1 and CDR2 are MNHEY and SVGAGI. CDR3 sequence: CASSYAIQGARYGYTF. The CDR3 DNA sequence: TGTGCCAGCAGTTACGCGATACAGGGGGCGCGCTATGGCTACACCTTC.

The chain recombines TRBV29-1 with TRBJ1-1; D not resolved. V dropped 5 bases and J dropped 3 bases, with 13 bases sitting between them. This CDR3 has 13 residues. Looked up from germline, CDR1 is SQVTM and CDR2 is ANQGSEA. The CDR3 loop reads CSVWVLTDTEAFF. In nucleotides, the CDR3 is TGCAGCGTTTGGGTTTTGACCGACACTGAAGCTTTCTTT.

The V gene is TRBV14, the J gene TRBJ2-1; TRBD1 is a possible D gene (6 bases). Germline-derived CDR1 and CDR2 are SGHDN and FVKESK. The V gene lost 1 base and the J gene lost 15 bases, with 13 bases spanning the gap. This CDR3 has 12 amino acids. The CDR3 spells CASSQVGGQRFF. CDR3 sequence (DNA): TGTGCCAGCAGCCAAGTCGGTGGACAGCGGTTCTTC.

The gene calls are TRBV6-6 and TRBJ1-5; the D is unclear. Germline V gives CDR1 MNHNY, CDR2 SVGAGI (reference sequence). The CDR3 contains 15 residues. V dropped 4 bases and J dropped 0 bases, with 10 bases sitting between them. CDR3 nucleotide sequence: TGTGCCAGCAGTTTCGGACCTTATAGCAATCAGCCCCAGCATTTT. Translated, it gives CASSFGPYSNQPQHF.

This chain connects TRBV2 to TRBJ1-1; 7 nucleotides line up with TRBD1. CDR1 is SNHLY, CDR2 FYNNEI, per germline. The CDR3 has 14 amino acids. The V segment lost 7 bases and the J segment 4 bases; nucleotides outside the gene matches: 9. CDR3 in DNA: TGTGCCAGCATGTATAAGGGGGCCGGCACTGAAGCTTTCTTT. As protein: CASMYKGAGTEAFF.

This chain uses TRBV6-5 with TRBJ2-1, with a possible D match to TRBD1 (6 bases). The CDR3 runs to 15 residues. With 4 bases removed from V and 4 bases from J, the gap between germline ends came to 14 bases. Germline CDR1 is MNHEY and CDR2 is SVGAGI. CDR3 loop: CASSSRDILYNEQFF. DNA of the CDR3: TGTGCCAGCAGTTCCCGGGACATTTTATACAATGAGCAGTTCTTC.

This clone was found once. This chain connects TRBV19 to TRBJ2-1; 11 bases match TRBD2. The CDR3 length is 19 residues. The germline V gene encodes CDR1 LNHDA and CDR2 SQIVND (reference sequence). Trimming at V came to 7 bases and at J to 0 bases, leaving 14 bases not matched to a gene. In DNA, the CDR3 is TGTGCCAGTACCCCGTCCTCCGGGACTAGCGGAAGCTCCTACAATGAGCAGTTCTTC. This gives the protein CASTPSSGTSGSSYNEQFF.